These T cell receptor beta chains were read from a single sample in a study of T cells in Graves' hyperthyroidism and ophthalmopathy. TCRdb re-called the multiplex PCR reads with MiXCR, one entry per CDR3 protein. Seen here are about 350,000 distinct CDR3 sequences, about 18% observed once, and the top ten hold almost 35%. Sequenced input: blood. The receptors come from a woman in her 30s with Graves' hyperthyroidism that later progressed to Graves' ophthalmopathy. The CDR3 runs from the conserved cysteine through the conserved F or W. Each record gives: clone size, J gene, V gene, D gene, CDR3 protein, CDR3 DNA. D genes are given only for firm matches. Where a row states a size, it is once, few, many or the class of an expanded clone; other rows omit it.

>.|TRBJ1-4|TRBV18|.
CASSPLPGRGKAEKLFF
TGTGCCAGCTCACCACTTCCAGGACGTGGGAAGGCTGAAAAACTGTTTTTT
>many|TRBJ2-5|TRBV28|TRBD1
CASSYLPGTGQETQYF
TGTGCCAGCAGTTACCTACCCGGGACAGGACAAGAGACCCAGTACTTC
>.|TRBJ2-2|TRBV7-9|.
CASSLRGIQNTGELFF
TGTGCCAGCAGCTTACGGGGGATTCAGAACACCGGGGAGCTGTTTTTT
>many|TRBJ2-3|TRBV6-1|.
CASSSGHFSTDTQYF
TGTGCCAGCAGCTCGGGACACTTTAGCACAGATACGCAGTATTTT
>many|TRBJ1-1|TRBV19|.
CASSRRGSMGNTEAFF
TGTGCCAGTTCGAGGCGCGGCTCCATGGGGAACACTGAAGCTTTCTTT
>many|TRBJ2-1|TRBV11-2|.
CASSQIGYNEQFF
TGTGCCAGCAGCCAGATAGGGTACAATGAGCAGTTCTTC
>many|TRBJ2-6|TRBV28|.
CASRGPTFSGANVLTF
TGTGCCAGCAGGGGTCCTACCTTCTCTGGGGCCAACGTCCTGACTTTC
>many|TRBJ2-7|TRBV6-1|.
CASSPPGHHYEQYF
TGTGCCAGCAGCCCCCCGGGACATCACTACGAGCAGTACTTC
>many|TRBJ2-7|TRBV28|TRBD2
CASSLGLPYEQYF
TGTGCCAGCAGTTTGGGACTACCCTACGAGCAGTACTTC
>many|TRBJ1-5|TRBV12-3/TRBV12-4|.
CASSFWQGSQPQHF
TGTGCCAGCAGTTTCTGGCAGGGGAGTCAGCCCCAGCATTTT